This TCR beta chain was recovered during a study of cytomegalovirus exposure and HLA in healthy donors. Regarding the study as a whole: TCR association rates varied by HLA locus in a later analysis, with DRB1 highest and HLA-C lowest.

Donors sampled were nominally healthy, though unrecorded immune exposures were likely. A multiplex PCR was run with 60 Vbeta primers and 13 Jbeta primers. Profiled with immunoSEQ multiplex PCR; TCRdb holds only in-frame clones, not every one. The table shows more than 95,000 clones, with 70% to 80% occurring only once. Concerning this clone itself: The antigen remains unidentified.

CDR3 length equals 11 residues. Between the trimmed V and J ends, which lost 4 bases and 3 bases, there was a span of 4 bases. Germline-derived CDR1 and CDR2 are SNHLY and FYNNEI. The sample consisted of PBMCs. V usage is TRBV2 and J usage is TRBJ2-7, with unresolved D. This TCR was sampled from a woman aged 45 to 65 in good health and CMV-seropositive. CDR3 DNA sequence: TGTGCCAGCAGTGCCCGCTACGAGCAGTACTTC. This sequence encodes CASSARYEQYF.